This T cell receptor (beta chain) was sequenced during a study of T cell repertoires in cytomegalovirus infection. Study-wide background: In public TCR beta signatures, there were indications of both CMV infection and matching HLA type.

Whole-study findings and limits: There were HLA-C-restricted CMV-specific TCR beta clonotypes dominating the ex vivo response. Public TCR beta family frequency separated CMV-and-HLA carriers, including in an independent cohort.

MiXCR was run by TCRdb on the reads, yielding one entry per CDR3 protein. This sample has 200,000 to 300,000 distinct CDR3 sequences, with roughly an eighth found just once. This clonotype occurred a few times. No antigen is known for it. The source is a human donor in good health (CMV status not recorded). Some clones in this sample may be carry-over from other donors' samples. Specimen: PBMCs.

CDR3 protein: CASSIMGQGGQPQHF. The DNA for the CDR3 is TGTGCCAGTAGTATAATGGGACAGGGGGGTCAGCCCCAGCATTTT. V usage is TRBV19 and J usage is TRBJ1-5; 11 bases align to TRBD1. V was pared by 2 bases and J by 6 bases, with 3 bases of the junction left unmatched. CDR1 and CDR2 (germline): LNHDA, SQIVND (reference sequence). This CDR3 has 15 residues.